A single TCR beta chain is shown here with its context. Antigen specificity is unknown. The method was immunoSEQ multiplex PCR; TCRdb's version includes in-frame clones alone and lacks a portion of them. This sample has 70,000 to 95,000 clones, with 88% found just once. The data stem from a study of T cell responses to AZD1222 COVID-19 vaccine. Study findings and constraints: Unmutated variant regions reportedly attract nearly half of all spike-specific TCRs. In a largely white British group with more females than males, clonal diversity was possibly underestimated.

This CDR3 contains 15 residues. Between the trimmed V and J ends, which lost 5 bases and 0 bases, there was a span of 8 bases. Germline values: CDR1 MNHEY, CDR2 SVGAGI. The clonotype was recovered from an adult in good health. Specimen: peripheral blood, collected on day 0 of MenACWY control vaccination. This chain joins TRBV6-5 and TRBJ2-6; D gene ambiguous. CDR3: CASSTRYSGANVLTF. The CDR3 region has the DNA TGTGCCAGCAGTACTCGGTACTCTGGGGCCAACGTCCTGACTTTC.